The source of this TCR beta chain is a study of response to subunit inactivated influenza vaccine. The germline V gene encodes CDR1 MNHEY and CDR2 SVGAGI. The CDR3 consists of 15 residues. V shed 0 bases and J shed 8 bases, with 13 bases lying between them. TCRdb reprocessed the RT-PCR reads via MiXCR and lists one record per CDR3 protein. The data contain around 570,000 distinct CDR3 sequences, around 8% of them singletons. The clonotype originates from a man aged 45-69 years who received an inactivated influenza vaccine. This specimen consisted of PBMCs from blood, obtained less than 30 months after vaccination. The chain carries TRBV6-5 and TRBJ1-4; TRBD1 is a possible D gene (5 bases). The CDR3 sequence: CASSYSSGFSEKLFF. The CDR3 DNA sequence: TGTGCCAGCAGTTACTCGTCAGGGTTTTCGGAAAAACTGTTTTTT.